The sequence of this T cell receptor beta chain was determined in a study of identical twins. Notes on this clonotype: What it binds is not known.

From the 5' RACE reads, TCRdb called clonotypes with MiXCR, one entry per CDR3 protein. The sample carries 200,000 to 300,000 distinct CDR3 sequences, 8% to 11% recorded once. Findings and caveats of the study: Insertions were fewer in abundant cord blood beta clonotypes, whereas memory repertoires showed none of this pattern.

This clonotype was sampled from a man aged 45 to 65 in good health. Material for sequencing was memory T cells sorted from blood.

The CDR3 loop is CASSQVSGGSNQPQHF. CDR3 nucleotides: TGCGCCAGCAGCCAAGTTTCAGGTGGTAGCAATCAGCCCCAGCATTTT. The rearrangement links TRBV4-1 to TRBJ1-5; D unclear. The CDR3 covers 16 residues. Trimming removed 1 base at V and 0 bases at J, with 10 bases between. The germline V gene has CDR1 MGHRA and CDR2 YSYEKL.